These 3 T cell receptor beta chains came from one sample sequenced in a study of human T cells and chemical hapten exposure. Time point of the sample: patch test 1, 2 weeks after DPC sensitization. Treatment meaning: therapeutic diphenylcyclopropenone sensitization with weekly scalp DPC. A single record per CDR3 protein comes from TCRdb applying MiXCR to the RACE reads. The table includes 300,000 to 350,000 distinct CDR3 sequences, about 7% detected once. The starting material was whole blood, obtained in connection with sensitization to the hapten diphenylcyclopropenone (DPC). The receptor source for this set is a young woman with alopecia areata. Some clones in this sample may be carry-over from other donors' samples.

The CDR3, as DNA: TGTGCCAGCAGAACCGGGGAACTCTCCTACGAGCAGTACTTC. It specifies CASRTGELSYEQYF. The V and J genes are TRBV2 and TRBJ2-7; a possible D gene is TRBD2 (5 bases). This CDR3 region has 14 residues. Germline CDR1 is SNHLY and CDR2 is FYNNEI. Trimming pared 6 bases from V and 0 bases from J, leaving 12 bases between.

The chain joins TRBV10-2 to TRBJ1-5, with 7 bases lining up with TRBD1. CDR3 size: 13 residues. Losses at the gene ends were 8 bases for V and 3 bases for J; bases not matched to a gene: 4. From germline, CDR1 is WSHSY and CDR2 SAAADI. The CDR3 DNA follows: TGCGCCAGCCGGGACAGCTCCAATCAGCCCCAGCATTTT. As protein: CASRDSSNQPQHF.

This clonotype was seen repeatedly, ten times or more. The chain links TRBV25-1 to TRBJ2-5, with D tentatively TRBD2 (5 bases). The CDR3 contains 16 residues. V lost 4 bases and J lost 1, with 16 bases in between. Germline CDR1 reads MGHDK; CDR2 reads SYGVNS. CDR3 sequence reads: CASSVRGNRTQETQYF. The CDR3 nucleotides are TGTGCCAGCAGTGTCCGAGGGAACAGAACCCAAGAGACCCAGTACTTC.